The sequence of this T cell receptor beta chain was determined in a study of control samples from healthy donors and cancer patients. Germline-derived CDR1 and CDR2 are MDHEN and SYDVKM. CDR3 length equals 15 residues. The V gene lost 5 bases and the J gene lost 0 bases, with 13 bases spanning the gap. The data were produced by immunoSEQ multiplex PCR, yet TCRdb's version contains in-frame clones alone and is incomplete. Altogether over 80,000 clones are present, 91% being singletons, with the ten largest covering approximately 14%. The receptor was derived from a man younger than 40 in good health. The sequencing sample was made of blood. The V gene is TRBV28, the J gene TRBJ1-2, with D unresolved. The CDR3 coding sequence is TGTGCCAGCAGTAACTCGGATCAAGCTAACTATGGCTACACCTTC. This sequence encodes CASSNSDQANYGYTF.